The source of this T cell receptor beta chain is a study of cytomegalovirus exposure and HLA in healthy donors. Germline CDR1 is SGHTA and CDR2 is FQGNSA. The V segment lost 5 bases and the J segment 7 bases; nucleotides outside the gene matches: 8. The length of the CDR3 is 14 residues. The PCR made use of 60 Vbeta and 13 Jbeta primers. The method was immunoSEQ multiplex PCR; TCRdb's version includes in-frame clones alone and lacks a portion of them. The sample has around 40,000 clones, around 87% seen once. These donors, healthy bone marrow donors, were studied. The chain is built from TRBV7-2 and TRBJ2-7, with 10 bases fitting TRBD1. The sequence was obtained from a woman in her thirties or forties in good health and CMV-seropositive. The specimen was PBMCs. CDR3 region: CASSLIPDRGEQYF. CDR3 nucleotides: TGTGCCAGCAGCCTGATACCGGACAGGGGGGAGCAGTACTTC. Full variable domain (outside the CDR3, taken from reference TRBV7-2 and TRBJ2-7): GAGVSQSPSNKVTEKGKDVELRCDPISGHTALYWYRQSLGQGLEFLIYFQGNSAPDKSGLPSDRFSAERTGGSVSTLTIQRTQQEDSAVYLCASSLIPDRGEQYFGPGTRLTVT.